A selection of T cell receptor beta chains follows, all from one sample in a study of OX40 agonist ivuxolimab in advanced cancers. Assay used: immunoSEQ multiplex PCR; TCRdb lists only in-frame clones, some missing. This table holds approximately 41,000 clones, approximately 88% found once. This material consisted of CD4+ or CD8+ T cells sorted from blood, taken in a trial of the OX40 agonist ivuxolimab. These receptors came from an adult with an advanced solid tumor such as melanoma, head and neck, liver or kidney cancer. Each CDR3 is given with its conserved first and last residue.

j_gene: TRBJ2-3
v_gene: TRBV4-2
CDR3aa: CASRRTSGGGPDTQYF

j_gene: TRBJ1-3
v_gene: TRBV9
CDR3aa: CASSQDPSGNTIYF

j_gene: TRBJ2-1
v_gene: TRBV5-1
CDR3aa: CASSLNGGQSYNEQFF

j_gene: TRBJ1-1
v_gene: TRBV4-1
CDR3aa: CASSRALGQGSTEAFF

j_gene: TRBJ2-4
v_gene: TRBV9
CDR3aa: CASSPGPKNIQYF

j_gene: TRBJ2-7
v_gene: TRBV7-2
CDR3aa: CASSLASGGSPYEQYF

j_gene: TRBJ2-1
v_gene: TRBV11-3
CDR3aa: CASQGYNEQFF

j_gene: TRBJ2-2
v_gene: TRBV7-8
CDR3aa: CASSRRNTGELFF

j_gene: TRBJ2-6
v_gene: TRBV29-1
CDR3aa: CSVESGANVLTF

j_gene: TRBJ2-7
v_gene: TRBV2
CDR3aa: CASSELGQTYEQYF

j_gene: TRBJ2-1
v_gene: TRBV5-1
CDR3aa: CASSLYGYNEQFF

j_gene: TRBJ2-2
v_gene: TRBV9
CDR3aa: CASSFVPNTGELFF

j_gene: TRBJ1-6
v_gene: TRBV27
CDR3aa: CASSLFYRGASPLHF

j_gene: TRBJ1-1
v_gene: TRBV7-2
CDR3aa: CASSLRQGTEAFF

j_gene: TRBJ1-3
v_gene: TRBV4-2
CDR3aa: CASSQSGTGPRNTIYF

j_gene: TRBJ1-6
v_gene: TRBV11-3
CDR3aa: CASSFSQGGNSPLHF

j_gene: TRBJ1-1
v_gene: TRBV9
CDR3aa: CASSVGVVFTEAFF

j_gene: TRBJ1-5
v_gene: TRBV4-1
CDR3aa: CASSQFGTTNQPQHF

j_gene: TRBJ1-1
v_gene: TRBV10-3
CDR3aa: CAISKDSGGNTEAFF

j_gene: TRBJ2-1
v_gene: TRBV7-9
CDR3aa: CASTFGDRAYNEQFF

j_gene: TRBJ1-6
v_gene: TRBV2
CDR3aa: CASSVRPLVDSPLHF

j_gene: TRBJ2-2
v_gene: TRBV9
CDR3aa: CASSGGQNTGELFF

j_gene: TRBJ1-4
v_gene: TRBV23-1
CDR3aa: CASSQKRQTNEKLFF

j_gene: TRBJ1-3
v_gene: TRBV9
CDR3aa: CASSFREHSGNTIYF

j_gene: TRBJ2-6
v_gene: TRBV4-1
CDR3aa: CASSPSPRAGANVLTF

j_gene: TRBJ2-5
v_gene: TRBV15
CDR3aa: CATSQGGGSQETQYF

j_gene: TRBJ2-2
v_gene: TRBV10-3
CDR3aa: CAILQGTSTNTGELFF

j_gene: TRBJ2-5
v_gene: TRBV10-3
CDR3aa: CAISESRGGLAGIQETQYF

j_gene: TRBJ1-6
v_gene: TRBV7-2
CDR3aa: CASSPMAINSPLHF

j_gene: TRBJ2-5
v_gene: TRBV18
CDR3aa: CASSPPSQVGGTQYF

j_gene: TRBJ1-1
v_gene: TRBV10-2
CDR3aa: CATNRNTEAFF

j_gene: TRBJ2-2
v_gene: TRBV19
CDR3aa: CASSKRTGPNTGELFF

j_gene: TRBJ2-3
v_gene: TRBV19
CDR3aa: CASHGLAGSDTQYF

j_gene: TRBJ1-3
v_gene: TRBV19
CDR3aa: CASTDRSTSGNTIYF

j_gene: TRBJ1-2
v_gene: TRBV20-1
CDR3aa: CSASTDAGYTF

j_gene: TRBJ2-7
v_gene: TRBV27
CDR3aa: CASRRGTSYEQYF

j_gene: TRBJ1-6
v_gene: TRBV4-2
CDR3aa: CASSQEGSSPLHF

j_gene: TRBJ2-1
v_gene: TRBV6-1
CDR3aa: CASSERRGFTMNEQFF

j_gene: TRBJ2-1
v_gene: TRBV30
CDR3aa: CAWSVRVWGYNEQFF

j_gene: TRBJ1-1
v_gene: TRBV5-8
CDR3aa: CASSLNRDTEAFF

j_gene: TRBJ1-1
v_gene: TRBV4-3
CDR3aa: CASSQTANTEAFF

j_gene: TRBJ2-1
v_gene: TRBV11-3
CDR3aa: CASSSPGTSGGTSYNEQFF

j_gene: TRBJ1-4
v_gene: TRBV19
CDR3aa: CASSVIAGGSNEKLFF

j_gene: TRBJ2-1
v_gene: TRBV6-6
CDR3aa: CASTSGPYNEQFF

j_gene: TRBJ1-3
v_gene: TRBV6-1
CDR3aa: CASSGTGATASGNTIYF

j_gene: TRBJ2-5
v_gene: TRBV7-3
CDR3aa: CASSPGVAGRETQYF

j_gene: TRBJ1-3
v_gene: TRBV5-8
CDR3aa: CASSSQQGSSGNTIYF

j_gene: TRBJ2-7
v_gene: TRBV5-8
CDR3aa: CASTSSERVGEQYF

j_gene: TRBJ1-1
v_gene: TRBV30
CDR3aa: CAWIRRDRASEAFF

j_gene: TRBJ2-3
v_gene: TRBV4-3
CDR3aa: CASSQDSRGRTDTQYF

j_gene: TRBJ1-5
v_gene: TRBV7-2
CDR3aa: CASSQDRSGGDQPQHF

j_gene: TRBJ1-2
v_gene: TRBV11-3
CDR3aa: CASSLDQAGNYGYTF

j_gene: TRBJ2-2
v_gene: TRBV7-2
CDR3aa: CASSLNRVRNTGELFF

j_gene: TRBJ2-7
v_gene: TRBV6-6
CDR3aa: CASSYAKGSSYEQYF

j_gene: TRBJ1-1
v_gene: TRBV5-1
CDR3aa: CASSALGPTSEAFF

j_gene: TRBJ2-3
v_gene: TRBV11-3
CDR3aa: CASSPTSGGGTQYF